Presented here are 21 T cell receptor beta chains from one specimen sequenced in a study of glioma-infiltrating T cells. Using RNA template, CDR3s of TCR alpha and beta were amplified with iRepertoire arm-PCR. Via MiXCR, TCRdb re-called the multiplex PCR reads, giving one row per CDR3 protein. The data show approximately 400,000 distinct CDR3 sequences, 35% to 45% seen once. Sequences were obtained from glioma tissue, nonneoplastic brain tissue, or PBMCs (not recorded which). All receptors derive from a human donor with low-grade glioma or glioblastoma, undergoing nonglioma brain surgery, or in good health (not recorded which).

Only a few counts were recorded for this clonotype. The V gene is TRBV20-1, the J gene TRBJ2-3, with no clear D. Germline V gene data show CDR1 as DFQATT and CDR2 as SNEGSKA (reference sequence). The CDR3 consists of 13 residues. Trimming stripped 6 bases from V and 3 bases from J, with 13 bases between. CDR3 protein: CSAKMAQTDTQYF. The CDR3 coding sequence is TGCAGTGCAAAGATGGCCCAAACAGATACGCAGTATTTT.

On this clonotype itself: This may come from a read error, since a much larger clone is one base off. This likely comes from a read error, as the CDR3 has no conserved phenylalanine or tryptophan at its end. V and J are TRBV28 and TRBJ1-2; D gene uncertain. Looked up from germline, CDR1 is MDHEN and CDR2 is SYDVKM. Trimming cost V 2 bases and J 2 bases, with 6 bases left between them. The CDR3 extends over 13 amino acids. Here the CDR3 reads CASSLRGNYGYTL. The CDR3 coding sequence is TGTGCCAGCAGTTTACGGGGAAACTATGGCTACACCCTC.

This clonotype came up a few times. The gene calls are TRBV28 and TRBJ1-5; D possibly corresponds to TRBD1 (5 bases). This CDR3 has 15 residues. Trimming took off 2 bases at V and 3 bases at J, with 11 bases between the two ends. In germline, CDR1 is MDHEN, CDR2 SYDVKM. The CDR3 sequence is CASSLIGAHNQPQHF. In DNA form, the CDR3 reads TGTGCCAGCAGTTTAATAGGGGCTCACAATCAGCCCCAGCATTTT.

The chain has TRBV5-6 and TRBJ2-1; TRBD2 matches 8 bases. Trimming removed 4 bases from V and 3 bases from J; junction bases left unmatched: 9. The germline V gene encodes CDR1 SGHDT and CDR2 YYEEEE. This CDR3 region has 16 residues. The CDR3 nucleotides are TGTGCCAGCAGCACCGCGAGCGGGAGACGCTACAATGAGCAGTTCTTC. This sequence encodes CASSTASGRRYNEQFF.

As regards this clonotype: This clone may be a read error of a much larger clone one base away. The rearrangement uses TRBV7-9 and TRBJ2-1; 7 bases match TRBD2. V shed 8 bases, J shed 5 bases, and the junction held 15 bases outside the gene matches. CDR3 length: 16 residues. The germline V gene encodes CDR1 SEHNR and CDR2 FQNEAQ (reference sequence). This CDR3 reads CASAWEGVSYNNEQFF. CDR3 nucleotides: TGTGCCAGCGCCTGGGAGGGCGTTTCCTATAACAATGAGCAGTTCTTC.

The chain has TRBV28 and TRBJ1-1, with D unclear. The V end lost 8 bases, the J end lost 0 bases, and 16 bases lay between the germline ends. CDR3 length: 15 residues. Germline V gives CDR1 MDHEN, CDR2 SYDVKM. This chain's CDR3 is CASRPAGGMNTEAFF. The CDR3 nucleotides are TGTGCCAGCCGTCCAGCGGGAGGCATGAACACTGAAGCTTTCTTT.

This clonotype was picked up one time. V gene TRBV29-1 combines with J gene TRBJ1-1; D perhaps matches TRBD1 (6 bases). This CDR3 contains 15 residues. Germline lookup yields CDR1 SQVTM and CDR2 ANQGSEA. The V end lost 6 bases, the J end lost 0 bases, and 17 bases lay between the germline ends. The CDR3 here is CSVTPIQGMNTEAFF. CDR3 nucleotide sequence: TGCAGCGTGACCCCCATACAGGGAATGAACACTGAAGCTTTCTTT.

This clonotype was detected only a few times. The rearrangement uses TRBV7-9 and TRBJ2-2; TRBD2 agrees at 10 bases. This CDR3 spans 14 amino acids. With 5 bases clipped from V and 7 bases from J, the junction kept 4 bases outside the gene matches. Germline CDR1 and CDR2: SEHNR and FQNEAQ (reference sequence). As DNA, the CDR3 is TGTGCCAGCAGCCCCGGGACTAGCGTCGGGGAGCTGTTTTTT. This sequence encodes CASSPGTSVGELFF. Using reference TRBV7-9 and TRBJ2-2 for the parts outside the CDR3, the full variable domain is DTGVSQNPRHKITKRGQNVTFRCDPISEHNRLYWYRQTLGQGPEFLTYFQNEAQLEKSRLLSDRFSAERPKGSFSTLEIQRTEQGDSAMYLCASSPGTSVGELFFGEGSRLTVL.

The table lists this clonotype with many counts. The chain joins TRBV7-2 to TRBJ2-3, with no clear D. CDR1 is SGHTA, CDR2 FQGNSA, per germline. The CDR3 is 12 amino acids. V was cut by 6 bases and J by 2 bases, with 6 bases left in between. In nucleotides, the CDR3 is TGTGCCAGCAGGCCGTTCACAGATACGCAGTATTTT. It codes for CASRPFTDTQYF.

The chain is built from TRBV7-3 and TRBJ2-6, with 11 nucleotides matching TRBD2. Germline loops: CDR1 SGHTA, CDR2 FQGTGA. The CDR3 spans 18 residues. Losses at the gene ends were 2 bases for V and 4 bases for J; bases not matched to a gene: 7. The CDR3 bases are TGTGCCAGCAGCTTATTAGCGGGAGGGCTTTCCGGGGCCAACGTCCTGACTTTC. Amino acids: CASSLLAGGLSGANVLTF.

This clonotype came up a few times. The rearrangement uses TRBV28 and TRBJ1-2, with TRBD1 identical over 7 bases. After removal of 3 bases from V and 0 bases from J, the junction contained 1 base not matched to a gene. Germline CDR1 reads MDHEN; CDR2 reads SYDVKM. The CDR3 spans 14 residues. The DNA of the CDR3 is TGTGCCAGCAGTTTTCAGGGGGCTAACTATGGCTACACCTTC. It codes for CASSFQGANYGYTF.

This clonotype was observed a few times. CDR3 coding DNA: TGTGCCACCAGCAGAAGACAGACACCAAAAAACGAGCAGTACTTC. Its protein is CATSRRQTPKNEQYF. The chain carries TRBV15 and TRBJ2-7; D is possibly TRBD1 (5 bases). The germline V gene has CDR1 LNHNV and CDR2 YYDKDF (reference sequence). The V end was cut by 2 bases, the J end by 5 bases, with 16 bases between. The CDR3 runs to 15 residues.

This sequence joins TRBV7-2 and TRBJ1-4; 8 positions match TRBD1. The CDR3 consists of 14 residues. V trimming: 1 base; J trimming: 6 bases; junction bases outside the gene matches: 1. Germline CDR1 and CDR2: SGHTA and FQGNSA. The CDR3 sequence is CASSLDRGDEKLFF. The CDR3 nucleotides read TGTGCCAGCAGCTTAGACAGGGGGGATGAAAAACTGTTTTTT.

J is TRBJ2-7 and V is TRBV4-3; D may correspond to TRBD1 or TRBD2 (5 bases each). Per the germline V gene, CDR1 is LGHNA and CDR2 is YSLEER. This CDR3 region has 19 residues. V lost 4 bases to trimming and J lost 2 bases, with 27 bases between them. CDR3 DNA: TGCGCCAGCAGCCGGGTTGCCGGGACCGGAAGGACCCCCACCTACGAGCAGTACTTC. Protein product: CASSRVAGTGRTPTYEQYF.

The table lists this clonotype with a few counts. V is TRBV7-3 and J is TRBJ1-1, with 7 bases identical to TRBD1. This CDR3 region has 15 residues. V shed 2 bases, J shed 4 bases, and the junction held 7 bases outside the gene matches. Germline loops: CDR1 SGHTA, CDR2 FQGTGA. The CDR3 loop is CASSLDRVGVTEAFF. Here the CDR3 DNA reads TGTGCCAGCAGCTTAGACAGGGTGGGGGTCACTGAAGCTTTCTTT.

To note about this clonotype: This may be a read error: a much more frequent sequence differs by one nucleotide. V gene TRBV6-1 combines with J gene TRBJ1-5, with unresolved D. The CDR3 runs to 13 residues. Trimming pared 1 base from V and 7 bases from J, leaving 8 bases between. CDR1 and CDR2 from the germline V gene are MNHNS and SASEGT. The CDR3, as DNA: TGTGCCAGCAGTGAAGGGAAAAGCCAGCCCCAGCATTTT. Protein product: CASSEGKSQPQHF.

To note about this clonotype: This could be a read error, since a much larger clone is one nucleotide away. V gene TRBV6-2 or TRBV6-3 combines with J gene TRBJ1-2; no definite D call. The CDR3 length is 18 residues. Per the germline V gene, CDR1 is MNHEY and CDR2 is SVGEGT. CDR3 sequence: CASGYSAPDGLANYGYTF. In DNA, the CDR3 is TGTGCCAGCGGTTACTCGGCCCCTGACGGATTAGCTAACTATGGCTACACCTTC.

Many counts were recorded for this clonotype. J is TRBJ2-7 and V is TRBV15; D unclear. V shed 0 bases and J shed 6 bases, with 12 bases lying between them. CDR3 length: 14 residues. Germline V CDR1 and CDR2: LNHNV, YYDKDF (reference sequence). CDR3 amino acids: CATSRDKGLVEQYF. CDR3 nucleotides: TGTGCCACCAGCAGAGATAAGGGCCTAGTCGAGCAGTACTTC.

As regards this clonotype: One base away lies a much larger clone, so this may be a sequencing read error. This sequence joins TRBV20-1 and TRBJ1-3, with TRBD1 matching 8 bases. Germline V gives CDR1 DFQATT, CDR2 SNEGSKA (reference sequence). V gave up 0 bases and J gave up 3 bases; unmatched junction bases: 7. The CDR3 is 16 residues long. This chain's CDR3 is CSARDTMDRVGNTIYF. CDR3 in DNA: TGCAGTGCTAGAGACACCATGGACAGGGTTGGAAACACCATATATTTT.

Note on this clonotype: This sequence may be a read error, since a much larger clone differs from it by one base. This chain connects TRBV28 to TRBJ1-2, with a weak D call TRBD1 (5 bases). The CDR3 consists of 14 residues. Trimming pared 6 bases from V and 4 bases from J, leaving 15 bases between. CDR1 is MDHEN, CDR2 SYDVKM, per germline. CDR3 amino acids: CASRSDTRSYGYTF. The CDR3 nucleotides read TGTGCCAGCAGGTCGGACACGCGGAGCTATGGCTACACCTTC.

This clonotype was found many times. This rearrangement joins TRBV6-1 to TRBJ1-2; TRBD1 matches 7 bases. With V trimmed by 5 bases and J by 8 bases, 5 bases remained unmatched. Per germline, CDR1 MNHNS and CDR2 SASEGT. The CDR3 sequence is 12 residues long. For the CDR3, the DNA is TGTGCCAGCAGTTGGGACAGAGAAGGCTACACCTTC. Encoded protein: CASSWDREGYTF.